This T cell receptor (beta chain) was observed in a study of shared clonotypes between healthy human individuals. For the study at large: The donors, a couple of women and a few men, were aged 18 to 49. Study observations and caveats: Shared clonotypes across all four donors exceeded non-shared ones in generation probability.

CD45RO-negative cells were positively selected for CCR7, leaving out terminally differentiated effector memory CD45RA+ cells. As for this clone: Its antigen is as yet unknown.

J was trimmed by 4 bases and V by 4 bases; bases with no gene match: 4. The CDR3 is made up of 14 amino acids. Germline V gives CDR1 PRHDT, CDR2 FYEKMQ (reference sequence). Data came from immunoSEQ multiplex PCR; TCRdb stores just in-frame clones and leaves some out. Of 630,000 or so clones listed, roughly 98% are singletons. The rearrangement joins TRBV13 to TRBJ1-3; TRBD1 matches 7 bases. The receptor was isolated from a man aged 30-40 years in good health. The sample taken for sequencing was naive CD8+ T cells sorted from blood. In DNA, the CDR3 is TGTGCCAGCAGCTCGACAGGGTCCGGAAACACCATATATTTT. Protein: CASSSTGSGNTIYF.